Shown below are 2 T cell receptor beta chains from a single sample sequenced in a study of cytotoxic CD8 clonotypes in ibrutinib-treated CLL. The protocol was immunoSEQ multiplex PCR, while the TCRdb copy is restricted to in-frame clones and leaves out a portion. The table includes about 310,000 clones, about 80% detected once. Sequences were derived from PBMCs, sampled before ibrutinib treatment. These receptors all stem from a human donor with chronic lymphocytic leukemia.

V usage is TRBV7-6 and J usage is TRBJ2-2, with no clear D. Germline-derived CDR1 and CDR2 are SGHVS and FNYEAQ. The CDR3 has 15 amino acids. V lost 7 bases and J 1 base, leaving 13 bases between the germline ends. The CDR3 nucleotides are TGTGCCAGCACCCCATCAAGGATGAACACCGGGGAGCTGTTTTTT. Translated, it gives CASTPSRMNTGELFF.

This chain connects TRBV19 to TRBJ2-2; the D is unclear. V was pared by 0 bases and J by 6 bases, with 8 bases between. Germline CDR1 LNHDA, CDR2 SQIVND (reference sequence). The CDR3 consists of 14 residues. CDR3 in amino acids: CASSIESGPGELFF. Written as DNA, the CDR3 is TGTGCCAGTAGTATAGAGTCAGGTCCCGGGGAGCTGTTTTTT.